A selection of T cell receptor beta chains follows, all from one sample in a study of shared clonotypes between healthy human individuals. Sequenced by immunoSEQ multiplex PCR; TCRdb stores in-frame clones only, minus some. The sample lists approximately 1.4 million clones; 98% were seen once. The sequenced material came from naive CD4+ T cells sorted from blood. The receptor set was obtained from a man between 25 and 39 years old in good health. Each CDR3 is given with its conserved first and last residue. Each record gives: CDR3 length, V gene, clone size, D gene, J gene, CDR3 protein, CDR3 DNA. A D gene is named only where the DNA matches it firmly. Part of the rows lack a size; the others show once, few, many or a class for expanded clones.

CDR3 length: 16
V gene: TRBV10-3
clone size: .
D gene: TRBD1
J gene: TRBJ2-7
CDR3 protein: CAISEMDRDRGHEQYF
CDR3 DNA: TGTGCCATCAGTGAGATGGATCGGGACAGGGGGCACGAGCAGTACTTC

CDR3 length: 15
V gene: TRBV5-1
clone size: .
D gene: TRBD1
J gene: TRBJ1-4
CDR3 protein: CASSGRTGVNEKLFF
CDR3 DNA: TGCGCCAGCAGCGGGCGGACAGGCGTCAATGAAAAACTGTTTTTT

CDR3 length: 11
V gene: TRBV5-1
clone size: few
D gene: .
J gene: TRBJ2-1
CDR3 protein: CASSLDNEQFF
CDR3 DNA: TGCGCCAGCAGCTTGGACAATGAGCAGTTCTTC

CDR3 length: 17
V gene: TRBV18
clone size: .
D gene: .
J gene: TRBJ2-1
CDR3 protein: CASSPRLGLVPYNEQFF
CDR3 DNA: TGTGCCAGCTCACCACGGCTAGGGTTAGTACCCTACAATGAGCAGTTCTTC

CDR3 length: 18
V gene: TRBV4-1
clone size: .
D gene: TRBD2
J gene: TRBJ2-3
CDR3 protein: CASSQEETSGPSTDTQYF
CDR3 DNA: TGCGCCAGCAGCCAAGAGGAGACTAGCGGGCCTAGCACAGATACGCAGTATTTT

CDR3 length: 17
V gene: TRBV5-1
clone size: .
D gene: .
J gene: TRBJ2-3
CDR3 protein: CASSLQGPRTDTDTQYF
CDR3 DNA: TGCGCCAGCAGCTTGCAGGGCCCCAGGACCGACACAGATACGCAGTATTTT

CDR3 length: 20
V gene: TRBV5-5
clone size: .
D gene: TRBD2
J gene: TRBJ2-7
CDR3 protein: CASSLGRQGREGHFPYEQYF
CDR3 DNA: TGTGCCAGCAGCTTGGGTAGGCAGGGGCGGGAGGGTCACTTCCCCTACGAGCAGTACTTC

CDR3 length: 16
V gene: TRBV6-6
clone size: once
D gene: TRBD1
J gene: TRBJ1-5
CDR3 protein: CASSYSTGGGNQPQHF
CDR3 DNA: TGTGCCAGCAGTTACTCGACAGGGGGCGGCAATCAGCCCCAGCATTTT

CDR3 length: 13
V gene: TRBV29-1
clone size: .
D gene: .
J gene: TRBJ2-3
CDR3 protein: CSGSGRFTYTQYF
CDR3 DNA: TGCAGCGGTAGCGGTCGGTTCACTTATACGCAGTATTTT

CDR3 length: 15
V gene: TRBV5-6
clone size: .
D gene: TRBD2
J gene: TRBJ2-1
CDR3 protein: CASSSLAGAFDEQFF
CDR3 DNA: TGTGCCAGCAGCTCTCTAGCGGGAGCGTTTGATGAGCAGTTCTTC

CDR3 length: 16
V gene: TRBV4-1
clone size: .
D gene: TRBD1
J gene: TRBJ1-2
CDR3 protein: CASSQESTGWSYGYTF
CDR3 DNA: TGCGCCAGCAGCCAAGAATCGACAGGGTGGAGTTATGGCTACACCTTC

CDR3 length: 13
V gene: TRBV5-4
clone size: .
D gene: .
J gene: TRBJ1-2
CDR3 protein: CASSPGQTNGYTF
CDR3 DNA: TGTGCCAGCAGCCCCGGGCAAACTAATGGCTACACCTTC

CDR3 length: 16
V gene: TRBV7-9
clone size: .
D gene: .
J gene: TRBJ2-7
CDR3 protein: CASSLVSEGDKYEQYF
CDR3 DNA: TGTGCCAGCAGCTTAGTATCCGAAGGGGACAAATACGAGCAGTACTTC

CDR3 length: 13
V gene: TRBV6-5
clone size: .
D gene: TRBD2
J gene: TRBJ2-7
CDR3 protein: CVTRGGTRAEQYF
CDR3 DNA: TGCGTCACTAGGGGCGGGACTAGAGCCGAGCAGTACTTC

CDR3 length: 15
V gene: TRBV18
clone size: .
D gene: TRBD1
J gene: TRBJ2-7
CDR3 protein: CASSRQGGRSYEQYF
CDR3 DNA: TGTGCCAGCTCACGACAGGGTGGCCGCTCCTACGAGCAGTACTTC

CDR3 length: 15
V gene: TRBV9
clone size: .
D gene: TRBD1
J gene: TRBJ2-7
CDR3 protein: CASSVAGDRGYEQYF
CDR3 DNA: TGTGCCAGCAGCGTAGCTGGGGACAGGGGTTACGAGCAGTACTTC

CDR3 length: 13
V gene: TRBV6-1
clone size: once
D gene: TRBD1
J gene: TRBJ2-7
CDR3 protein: CASRGTGKNEQYF
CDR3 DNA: TGTGCCAGCAGAGGGACAGGTAAAAACGAGCAGTACTTC

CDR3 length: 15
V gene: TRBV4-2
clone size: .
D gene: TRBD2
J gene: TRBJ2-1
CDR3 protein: CASSPEGGSGNEQFF
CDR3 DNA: TGTGCCAGCAGCCCCGAAGGCGGGAGCGGCAATGAGCAGTTCTTC

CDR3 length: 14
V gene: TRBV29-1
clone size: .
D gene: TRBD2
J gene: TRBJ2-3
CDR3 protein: CSGAVAGRTDTQYF
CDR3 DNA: TGCAGCGGGGCCGTAGCGGGGCGCACAGATACGCAGTATTTT

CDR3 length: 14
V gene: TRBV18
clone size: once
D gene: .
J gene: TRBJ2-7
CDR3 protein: CASSPVGTPYEQYF
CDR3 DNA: TGTGCCAGCTCACCCGTCGGGACACCTTACGAGCAGTACTTC

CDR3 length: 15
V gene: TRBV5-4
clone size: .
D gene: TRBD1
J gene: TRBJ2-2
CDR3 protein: CASSARQGDTGELFF
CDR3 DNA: TGTGCCAGCAGCGCCCGACAGGGAGACACCGGGGAGCTGTTTTTT

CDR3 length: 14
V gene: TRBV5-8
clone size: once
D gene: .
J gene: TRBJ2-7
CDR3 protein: CASSLAGYSYEQYF
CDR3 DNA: TGTGCCAGCAGCTTGGCTGGGTACTCCTACGAGCAGTACTTC

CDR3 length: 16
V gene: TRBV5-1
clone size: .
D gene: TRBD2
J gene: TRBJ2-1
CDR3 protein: CASSIGLAGGGNEQFF
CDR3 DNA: TGCGCCAGCAGCATTGGACTAGCGGGTGGGGGAAATGAGCAGTTCTTC

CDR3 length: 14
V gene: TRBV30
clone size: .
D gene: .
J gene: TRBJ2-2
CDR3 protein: CAWSVRRGTGELFF
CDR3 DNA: TGTGCCTGGAGTGTGCGTAGGGGCACCGGGGAGCTGTTTTTT

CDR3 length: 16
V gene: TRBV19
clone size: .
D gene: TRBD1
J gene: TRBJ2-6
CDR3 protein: CASSLHRGSGANVLTF
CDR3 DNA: TGTGCCAGTAGTCTCCACAGGGGATCTGGGGCCAACGTCCTGACTTTC

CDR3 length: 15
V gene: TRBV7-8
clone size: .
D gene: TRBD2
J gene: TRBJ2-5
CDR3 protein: CASSQGLALQETQYF
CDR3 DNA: TGTGCCAGCAGCCAGGGACTAGCGCTTCAAGAGACCCAGTACTTC

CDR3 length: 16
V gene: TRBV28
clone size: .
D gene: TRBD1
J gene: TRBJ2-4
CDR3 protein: CASSLLTGLAKNIQYF
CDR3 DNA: TGTGCCAGCAGTTTATTGACAGGGCTAGCCAAAAACATTCAGTACTTC

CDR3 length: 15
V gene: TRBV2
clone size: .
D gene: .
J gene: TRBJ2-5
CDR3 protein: CASSLNGHSQETQYF
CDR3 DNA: TGTGCCAGCAGCCTAAACGGGCACAGCCAAGAGACCCAGTACTTC

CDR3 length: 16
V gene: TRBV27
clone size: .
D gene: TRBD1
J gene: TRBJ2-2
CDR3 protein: CASSFRDRAGTGELFF
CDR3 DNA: TGTGCCAGCAGTTTCCGGGACAGGGCTGGCACCGGGGAGCTGTTTTTT

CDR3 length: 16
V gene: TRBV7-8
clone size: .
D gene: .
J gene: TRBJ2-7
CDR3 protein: CASSEGGRAVMEEQYF
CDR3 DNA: TGTGCCAGCAGCGAGGGGGGTCGGGCGGTTATGGAGGAGCAGTACTTC

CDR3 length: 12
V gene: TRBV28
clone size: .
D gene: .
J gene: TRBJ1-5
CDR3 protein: CASSLLYQPQHF
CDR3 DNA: TGTGCCAGCAGTTTATTATATCAGCCCCAGCATTTT

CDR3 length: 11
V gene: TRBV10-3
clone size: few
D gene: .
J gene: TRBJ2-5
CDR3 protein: CAISEEETQYF
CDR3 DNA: TGTGCCATCAGTGAGGAGGAGACCCAGTACTTC

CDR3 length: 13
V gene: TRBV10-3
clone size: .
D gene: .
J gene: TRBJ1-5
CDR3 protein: CAIRDGLNQPQHF
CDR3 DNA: TGTGCCATCAGGGACGGTTTAAATCAGCCCCAGCATTTT

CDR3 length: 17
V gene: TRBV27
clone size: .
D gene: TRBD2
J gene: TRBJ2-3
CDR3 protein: CASSTLFRGRDTDTQYF
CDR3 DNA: TGTGCCAGCAGTACCCTCTTCCGCGGGAGGGACACAGATACGCAGTATTTT

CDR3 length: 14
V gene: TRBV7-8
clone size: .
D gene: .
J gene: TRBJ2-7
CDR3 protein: CASRSDRMYYEQYF
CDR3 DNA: TGTGCCAGCAGGTCAGACAGGATGTACTACGAGCAGTACTTC

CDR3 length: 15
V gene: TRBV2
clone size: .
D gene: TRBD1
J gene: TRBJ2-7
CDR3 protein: CASSEVRGLSYEQYF
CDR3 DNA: TGTGCCAGCAGTGAAGTCAGGGGGCTGTCCTACGAGCAGTACTTC

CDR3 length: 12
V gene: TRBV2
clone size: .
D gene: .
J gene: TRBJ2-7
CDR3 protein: CASSPTSLEQYF
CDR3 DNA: TGTGCCAGCAGTCCGACCTCCTTGGAGCAGTACTTC

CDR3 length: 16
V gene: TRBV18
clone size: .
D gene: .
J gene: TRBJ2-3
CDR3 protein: CASSPPGRVSTDTQYF
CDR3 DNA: TGTGCCAGCTCACCACCCGGTCGGGTTAGCACAGATACGCAGTATTTT

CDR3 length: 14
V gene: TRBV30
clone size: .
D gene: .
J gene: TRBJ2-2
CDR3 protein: CAWSVNLVAGELFF
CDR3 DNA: TGTGCCTGGAGTGTCAATTTAGTAGCCGGGGAGCTGTTTTTT

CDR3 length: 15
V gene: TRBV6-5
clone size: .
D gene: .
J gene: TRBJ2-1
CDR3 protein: CASSPRLSGSNEQFF
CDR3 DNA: TGTGCCAGCAGCCCACGGCTCTCAGGGTCCAATGAGCAGTTCTTC

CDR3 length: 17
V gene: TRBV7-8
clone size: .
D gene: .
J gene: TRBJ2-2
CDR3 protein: CASSLVHRDVEAGELFF
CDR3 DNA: TGTGCCAGCAGCTTAGTTCACAGGGACGTCGAAGCCGGGGAGCTGTTTTTT

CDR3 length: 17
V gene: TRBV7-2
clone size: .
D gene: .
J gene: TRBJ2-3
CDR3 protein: CASSYQGTRLLGDTQYF
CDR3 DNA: TGTGCCAGCAGCTACCAAGGGACAAGGCTGTTGGGGGATACGCAGTATTTT

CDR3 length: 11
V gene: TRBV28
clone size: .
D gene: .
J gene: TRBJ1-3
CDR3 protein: CASSLWNTIYF
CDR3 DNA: TGTGCCAGCAGTTTGTGGAACACCATATATTTT

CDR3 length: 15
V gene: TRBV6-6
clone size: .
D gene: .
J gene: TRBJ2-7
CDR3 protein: CASRTTLEGDREQYF
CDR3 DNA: TGTGCCAGCAGAACGACACTAGAGGGAGACCGGGAGCAGTACTTC

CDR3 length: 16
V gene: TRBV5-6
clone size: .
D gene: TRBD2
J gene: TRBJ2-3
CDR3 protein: CASSGGLAGGGDTQYF
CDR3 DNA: TGTGCCAGCAGCGGCGGACTAGCGGGTGGTGGAGATACGCAGTATTTT

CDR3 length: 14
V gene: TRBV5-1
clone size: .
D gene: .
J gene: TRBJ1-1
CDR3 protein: CASTSFGGGTEAFF
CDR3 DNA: TGCGCCAGCACCTCCTTTGGGGGGGGCACTGAAGCTTTCTTT

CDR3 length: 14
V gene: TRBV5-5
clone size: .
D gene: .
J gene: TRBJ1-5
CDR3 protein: CASSLTGGDQPQHF
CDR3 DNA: TGTGCCAGCAGCTTGACGGGAGGGGATCAGCCCCAGCATTTT

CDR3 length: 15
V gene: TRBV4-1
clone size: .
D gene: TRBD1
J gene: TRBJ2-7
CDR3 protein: CASSRSGTGPYEQYF
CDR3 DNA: TGCGCCAGCAGCCGTTCCGGGACAGGTCCCTACGAGCAGTACTTC

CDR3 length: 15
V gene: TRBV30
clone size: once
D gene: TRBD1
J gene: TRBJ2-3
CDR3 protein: CAWSVTGGRTDTQYF
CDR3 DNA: TGTGCCTGGAGTGTAACAGGGGGCCGGACAGATACGCAGTATTTT

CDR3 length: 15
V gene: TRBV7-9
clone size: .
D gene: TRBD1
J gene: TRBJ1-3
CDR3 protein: CASSRQGSAGNTIYF
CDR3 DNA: TGTGCCAGCAGTCGACAGGGATCTGCTGGAAACACCATATATTTT

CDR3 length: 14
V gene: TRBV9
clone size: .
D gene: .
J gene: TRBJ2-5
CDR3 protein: CASSVGTYQETQYF
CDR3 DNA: TGTGCCAGCAGCGTAGGCACGTACCAAGAGACCCAGTACTTC